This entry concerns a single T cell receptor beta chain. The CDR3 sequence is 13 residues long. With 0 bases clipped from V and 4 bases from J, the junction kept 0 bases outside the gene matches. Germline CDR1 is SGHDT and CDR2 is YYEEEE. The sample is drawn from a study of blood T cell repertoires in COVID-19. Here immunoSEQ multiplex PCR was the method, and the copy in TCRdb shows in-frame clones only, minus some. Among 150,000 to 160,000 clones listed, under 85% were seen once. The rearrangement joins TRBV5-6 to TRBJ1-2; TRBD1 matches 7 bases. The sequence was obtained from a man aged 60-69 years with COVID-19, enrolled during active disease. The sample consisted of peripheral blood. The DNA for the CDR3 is TGTGCCAGCAGCTTGGCAGGGGGCTATGGCTACACCTTC. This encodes CASSLAGGYGYTF.